The entry below gives a single TCR beta chain sequence along with its context. The junction differs from germline at one of its ends, possibly a read error. This specimen comes from a study of blood T cell repertoires in COVID-19. Assay: immunoSEQ multiplex PCR; the TCRdb copy retains only in-frame clones and omits some. The top ten clones hold under 3% of a sample with 65,000 to 90,000 clones, approximately 90% of them seen once. Source material: peripheral blood. The sequence came from a woman in her forties or fifties with active or convalescent COVID-19.

CDR3 region: CASRFGSTDTQYF. As DNA, the CDR3 is TGTGCCAGCCGTTTTGGCAGCACAGATACGCAGTATTTT. The chain recombines TRBV12-3 or TRBV12-4 with TRBJ2-3; D uncertain. This CDR3 spans 13 amino acids.